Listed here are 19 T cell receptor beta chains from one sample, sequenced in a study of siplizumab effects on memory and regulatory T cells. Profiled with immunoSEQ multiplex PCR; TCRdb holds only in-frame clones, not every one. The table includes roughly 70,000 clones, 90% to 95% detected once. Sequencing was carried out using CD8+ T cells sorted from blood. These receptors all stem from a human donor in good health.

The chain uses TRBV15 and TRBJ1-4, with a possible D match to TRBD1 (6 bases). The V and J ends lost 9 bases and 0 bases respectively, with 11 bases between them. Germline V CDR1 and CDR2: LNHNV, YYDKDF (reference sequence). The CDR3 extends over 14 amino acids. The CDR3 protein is CATGGTSTNEKLFF. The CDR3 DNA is TGTGCCACGGGGGGCACCTCAACTAATGAAAAACTGTTTTTT.

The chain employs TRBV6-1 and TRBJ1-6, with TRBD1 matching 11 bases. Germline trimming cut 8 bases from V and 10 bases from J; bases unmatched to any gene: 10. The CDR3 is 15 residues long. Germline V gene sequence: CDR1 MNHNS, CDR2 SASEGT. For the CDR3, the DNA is TGTGCCAGCGAAAAGGGGGGGACAGGGGGGTCACCCCTCCACTTT. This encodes CASEKGGTGGSPLHF.

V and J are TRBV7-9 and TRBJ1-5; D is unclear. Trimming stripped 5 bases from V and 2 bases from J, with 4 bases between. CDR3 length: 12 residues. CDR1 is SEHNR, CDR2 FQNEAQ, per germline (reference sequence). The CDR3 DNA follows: TGTGCCAGCAGCCCCGGCAATCAGCCCCAGCATTTT. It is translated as CASSPGNQPQHF.

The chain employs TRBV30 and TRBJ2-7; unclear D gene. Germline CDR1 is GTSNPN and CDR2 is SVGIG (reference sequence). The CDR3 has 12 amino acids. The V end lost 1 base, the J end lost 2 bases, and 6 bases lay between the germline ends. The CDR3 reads CAWSASPYEQYF. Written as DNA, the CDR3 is TGTGCCTGGAGTGCTTCTCCCTACGAGCAGTACTTC.

CDR3 region: CASRPDYYGYTF. CDR3 nucleotide sequence: TGTGCCAGCAGGCCGGACTACTATGGCTACACCTTC. V usage is TRBV13 and J usage is TRBJ1-2; D call uncertain. Germline assignment: CDR1 PRHDT and CDR2 FYEKMQ (reference sequence). This CDR3 spans 12 amino acids. The V end was cut by 6 bases, the J end by 3 bases, with 8 bases between.

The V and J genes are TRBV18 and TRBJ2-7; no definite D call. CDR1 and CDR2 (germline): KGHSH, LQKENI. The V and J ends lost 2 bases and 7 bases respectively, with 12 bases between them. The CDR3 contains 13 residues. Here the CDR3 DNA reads TGTGCCAGCTCACCAATCACTGGGAAGGAGCAGTACTTC. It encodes CASSPITGKEQYF. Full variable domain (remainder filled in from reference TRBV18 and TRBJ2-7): NAGVMQNPRHLVRRRGQEARLRCSPMKGHSHVYWYRQLPEEGLKFMVYLQKENIIDESGMPKERFSAEFPKEGPSILRIQQVVRGDSAAYFCASSPITGKEQYFGPGTRLTVT.

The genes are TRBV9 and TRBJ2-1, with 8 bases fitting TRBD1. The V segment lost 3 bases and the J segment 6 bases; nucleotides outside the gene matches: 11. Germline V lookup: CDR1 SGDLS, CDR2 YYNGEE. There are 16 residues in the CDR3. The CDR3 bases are TGTGCCAGCAGCGAAAGGACAGGGAGAGATGGCAATGAGCAGTTCTTC. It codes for CASSERTGRDGNEQFF.

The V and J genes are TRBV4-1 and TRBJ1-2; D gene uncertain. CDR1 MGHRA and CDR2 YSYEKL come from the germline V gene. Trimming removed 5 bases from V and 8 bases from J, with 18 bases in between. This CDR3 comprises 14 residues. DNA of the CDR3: TGCGCCAGCAGCTGGAGGCCGGGCGGGGAGGGCTACACCTTC. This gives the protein CASSWRPGGEGYTF.

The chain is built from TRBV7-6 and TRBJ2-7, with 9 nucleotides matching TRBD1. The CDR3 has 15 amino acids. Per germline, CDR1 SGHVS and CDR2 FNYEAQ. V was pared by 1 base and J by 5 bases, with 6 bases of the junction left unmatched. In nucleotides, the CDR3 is TGTGCCAGCAGCTTAGAGGACAGGGGTATCCACGAGCAGTACTTC. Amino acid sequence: CASSLEDRGIHEQYF.

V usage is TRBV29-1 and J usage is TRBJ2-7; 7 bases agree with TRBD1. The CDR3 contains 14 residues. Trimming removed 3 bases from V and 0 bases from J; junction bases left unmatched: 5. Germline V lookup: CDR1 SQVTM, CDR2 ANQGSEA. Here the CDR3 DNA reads TGCAGCGTTGAGACTAACAGGGGCTCCTACGAGCAGTACTTC. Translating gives CSVETNRGSYEQYF.

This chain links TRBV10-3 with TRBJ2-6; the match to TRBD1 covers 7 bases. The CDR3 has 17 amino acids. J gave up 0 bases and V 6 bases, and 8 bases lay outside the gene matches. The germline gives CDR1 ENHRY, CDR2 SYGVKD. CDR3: CAISPTGATSGANVLTF. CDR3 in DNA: TGTGCCATCAGCCCTACAGGGGCCACCTCTGGGGCCAACGTCCTGACTTTC.

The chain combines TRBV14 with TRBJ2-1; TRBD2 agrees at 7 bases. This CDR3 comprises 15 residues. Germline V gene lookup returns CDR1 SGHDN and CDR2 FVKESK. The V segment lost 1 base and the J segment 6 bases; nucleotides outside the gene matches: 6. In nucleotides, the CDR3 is TGTGCCAGCAGCCAAGTGTTAGCGGGTCGCAATGAGCAGTTCTTC. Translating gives CASSQVLAGRNEQFF.

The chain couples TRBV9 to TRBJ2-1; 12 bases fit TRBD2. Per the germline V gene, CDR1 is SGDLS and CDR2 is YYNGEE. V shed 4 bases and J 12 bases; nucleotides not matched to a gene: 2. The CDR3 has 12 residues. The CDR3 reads CASSTSGGLQFF. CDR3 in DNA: TGTGCCAGCAGCACTAGCGGGGGGTTGCAGTTCTTC.

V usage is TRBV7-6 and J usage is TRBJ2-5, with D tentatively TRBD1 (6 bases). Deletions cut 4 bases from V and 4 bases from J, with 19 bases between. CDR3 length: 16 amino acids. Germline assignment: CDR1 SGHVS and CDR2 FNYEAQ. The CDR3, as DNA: TGTGCCAGCAGCTCCCGACCTCAGGGGTTTGGAGAGACCCAGTACTTC. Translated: CASSSRPQGFGETQYF.

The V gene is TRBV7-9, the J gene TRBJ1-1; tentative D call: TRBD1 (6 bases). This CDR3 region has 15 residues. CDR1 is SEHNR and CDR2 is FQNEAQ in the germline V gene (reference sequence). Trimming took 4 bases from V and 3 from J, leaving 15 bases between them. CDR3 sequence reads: CASSSVQGKDTEAFF. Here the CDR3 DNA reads TGTGCCAGCAGCTCGGTCCAGGGGAAGGACACTGAAGCTTTCTTT. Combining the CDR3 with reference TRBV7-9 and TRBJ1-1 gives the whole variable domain DTGVSQNPRHKITKRGQNVTFRCDPISEHNRLYWYRQTLGQGPEFLTYFQNEAQLEKSRLLSDRFSAERPKGSFSTLEIQRTEQGDSAMYLCASSSVQGKDTEAFFGQGTRLTVV.

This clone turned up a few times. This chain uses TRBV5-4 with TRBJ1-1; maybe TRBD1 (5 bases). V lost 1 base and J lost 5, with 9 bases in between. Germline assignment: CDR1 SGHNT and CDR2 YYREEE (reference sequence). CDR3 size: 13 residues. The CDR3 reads CASSLIGGTEAFF. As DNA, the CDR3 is TGTGCCAGCAGCTTGATTGGGGGGACTGAAGCTTTCTTT.

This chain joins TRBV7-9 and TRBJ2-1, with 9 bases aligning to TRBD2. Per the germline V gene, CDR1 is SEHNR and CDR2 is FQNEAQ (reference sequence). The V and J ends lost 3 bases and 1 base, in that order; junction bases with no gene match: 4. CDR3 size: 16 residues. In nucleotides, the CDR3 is TGTGCCAGCAGCTTTTTTAGCGGGGGTTCCTACAATGAGCAGTTCTTC. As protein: CASSFFSGGSYNEQFF.

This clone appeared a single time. The CDR3 is CASSEWGGMNTEAFF. The CDR3 nucleotides are TGTGCCAGCAGTGAATGGGGGGGGATGAACACTGAAGCTTTCTTT. The chain recombines TRBV6-1 with TRBJ1-1, with D possibly TRBD1 on 5 matching bases. This CDR3 comprises 15 residues. From germline, CDR1 is MNHNS and CDR2 SASEGT. The V end was cut by 2 bases, the J end by 0 bases, with 10 bases between.

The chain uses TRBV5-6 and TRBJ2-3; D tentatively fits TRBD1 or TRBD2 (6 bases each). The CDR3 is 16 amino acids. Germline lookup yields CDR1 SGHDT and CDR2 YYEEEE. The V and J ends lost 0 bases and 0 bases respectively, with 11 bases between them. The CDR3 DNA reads TGTGCCAGCAGCTTGGAACAGGGAGGAAGCACAGATACGCAGTATTTT. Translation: CASSLEQGGSTDTQYF.